This TCR beta chain came from a study of early T cells in non-severe SARS-CoV-2 infection. Study at large: The sequenced material was bulk RNA from unsorted whole blood, and its chains were unpaired.

TCRdb ran MiXCR on the 5' RACE reads and lists one entry per CDR3 protein. The sample contains roughly 120,000 distinct CDR3 sequences, roughly 12% of which appear only once. This clonotype occurred a few times. The CDR3 has 13 residues. Germline lookup yields CDR1 DFQATT and CDR2 SNEGSKA (reference sequence). With 2 bases clipped from V and 3 bases from J, the junction kept 1 base outside the gene matches. The chain couples TRBV20-1 to TRBJ2-7, with 10 bases aligning to TRBD2. Source: whole blood, taken at baseline. The TCR comes from an adult who was a healthcare worker with PCR-confirmed SARS-CoV-2 infection or an uninfected control (not recorded which). The CDR3 sequence is CSARLAGVYEQYF. The CDR3 nucleotides read TGCAGTGCTAGACTAGCGGGAGTCTACGAGCAGTACTTC.